This paragraph reports one T cell receptor (beta chain). Ten or more counts support this clonotype. Its antigen target is currently unknown. It has no much larger one-base neighbor in the sample; base qualities were not kept. For repertoire sequencing, the TCR beta CDR3 regions were amplified from RNA transcripts. The first round was an RT-PCR using HTBI primers with the Qiagen OneStep RT-PCR kit, and this first round was followed by a second-round multiplex PCR, then size selection and purification. Sequencing of the libraries was carried out on an Illumina HiSeq2000 in paired-end mode with 100 bp reads. The authors' analysis ran thus. SOAPnuke was used for read processing, and reads with adapters, uncalled bases, a mean Phred below 15, or no exact constant-primer or identifier match were discarded. COPE v1.2.5 was used to merge the high-quality paired reads. Clonotypes were defined as unique nucleotide sequences and were aligned to IMGT TRB V, D and J references using MiTCR v1.1. Only V-J combinations with frequency above 0.0001 were analysed, covering 98% to 99.2% of repertoires. For each V-J combination, a TCR clonal expansion and chaos score was defined as the ratio of F50 clonal expansion to chaos observed in the TCRdist matrix. Welch's t-statistics and random forest were used to reduce features to approximately 13 V-J combinations, which were fed into a naive Bayes classifier. The Morisita-Horn index was used to measure how similar the thyroid and blood repertoires were. Clones were called with MiXCR by TCRdb after fastp trimmed the public reads at Q25, and only in-frame beta chains were retained. When rows share a CDR3 protein, they turn into one entry using the most common DNA and genes. The V and J calls reflect TCRdb's pipeline rather than the authors' work. Present in this sample are about 220,000 distinct CDR3 sequences, 20% to 25% of which were seen just once. The ten largest clonotypes hold roughly 40% of the sample.

Trimming costs V 0 bases and J 2 bases, and their ends lie 8 bases apart. The CDR3 goes from the cysteine to the phenylalanine over 15 residues. CDR3 DNA is the only sequence kept; it has 45 bases, read in frame from the first base. The CDR1 and CDR2 encoded by the germline V gene are SGHRS and YFSETQ. This sample is drawn from a study of Graves' ophthalmopathy and Graves' hyperthyroidism (dated by TCRdb to 2017 to 2018). For context, the study as a whole: Peripheral blood samples were taken at the time of initial diagnosis, before any treatment was given. TCR beta repertoire signatures were used to distinguish Graves' ophthalmopathy from Graves' hyperthyroidism and to predict progression to ophthalmopathy. In total, under 150 blood samples were TCR-sequenced: 43 ophthalmopathy, under 80 hyperthyroidism and about 17 hyperthyroidism-to-ophthalmopathy patients. To explore V-J signatures that distinguish ophthalmopathy from hyperthyroidism, a discovery set of 95 to 100 patients was enrolled, made up of roughly 41 with ophthalmopathy and fewer than 60 with stable hyperthyroidism. An independent validation cohort comprised roughly 20 hyperthyroidism patients and over 15 patients who later progressed from hyperthyroidism to ophthalmopathy. T-cell repertoires of thyroid tissue and blood were compared in over 5 hyperthyroidism patients. After sampling, hyperthyroidism patients received methimazole starting at 30 mg daily, and ophthalmopathy patients received high-dose intravenous methylprednisolone. The roughly 100 discovery patients were randomly divided into training and test sets at a 7:3 ratio. General study outcomes and caveats: In cross-validation, the 13-signature model distinguished ophthalmopathy from stable hyperthyroidism with nearly 90% sensitivity and about 81% specificity, and in the test set the corresponding values were roughly 78% and 74%. Most expanded thyroid clonotypes with frequency above 0.001 were also detected in blood, suggesting blood repertoires may reflect the thyroid immune response. In validation, the model predicted ophthalmopathy progression with 55% to 71% sensitivity and approximately 72% specificity; around twelve predicted patients were CT-confirmed with GO in a median of around 6.5 months. No statistical method was used to set the sample size in advance, and the investigators knew which group each participant was assigned to.

The ophthalmopathy patients had moderately to severely active disease, with a Clinical Activity Score of 3 or higher, a NOSPECS grade of 4 or higher, and a disease duration of less than 3 months. Patients with other autoimmune diseases, uncontrolled infections, pregnancy or lactation were excluded. Diagnosis relied on clinical symptoms, serum thyroxine, TRAb, thyroid ultrasound and orbital computed tomography. Ficoll-Paque density gradient centrifugation was used to isolate PBMCs from approximately 11 ml of fresh peripheral blood. Total RNA was extracted using Trizol reagent, and RNA quality was checked on an Agilent 2100 Bioanalyzer.

The sequenced sample consisted of peripheral blood. The TCR was taken from a woman between 45 and 65 years old with Graves' ophthalmopathy. Donor details come from another sample of the same person, matched by shared clones. Recombination joined TRBV5-1 with TRBJ2-2, with the identity of the D gene unclear. The CDR3 protein: CASSLVADNTGELFF. Here is the DNA: TGCGCCAGCAGCTTGGTGGCTGACAACACCGGGGAGCTGTTTTTT. The entire variable domain, with the stretches around the CDR3 drawn from the reference TRBV5-1 and TRBJ2-2 proteins, is KAGVTQTPRYLIKTRGQQVTLSCSPISGHRSVSWYQQTPGQGLQFLFEYFSETQRNKGNFPGRFSGRQFSNSRSEMNVSTLELGDSALYLCASSLVADNTGELFFGEGSRLTVL.